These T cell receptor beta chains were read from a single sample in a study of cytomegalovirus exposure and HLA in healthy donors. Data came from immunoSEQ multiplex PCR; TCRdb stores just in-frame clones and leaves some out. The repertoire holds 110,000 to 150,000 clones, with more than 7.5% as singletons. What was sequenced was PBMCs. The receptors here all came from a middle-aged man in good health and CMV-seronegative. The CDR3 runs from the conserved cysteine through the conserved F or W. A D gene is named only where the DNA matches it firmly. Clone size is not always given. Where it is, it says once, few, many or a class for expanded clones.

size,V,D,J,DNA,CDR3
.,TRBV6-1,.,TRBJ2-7,TGTGCCAGCAGAGGGGAACCGGTGGGCATCTACGAGCAGTACTTC,CASRGEPVGIYEQYF
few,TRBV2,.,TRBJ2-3,TGTGCCAGCGCGGAGGATACGCAGTATTTT,CASAEDTQYF
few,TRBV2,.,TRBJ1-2,TGTGCCAGCAGCACAGATTTATGGGGCTACACCTTC,CASSTDLWGYTF
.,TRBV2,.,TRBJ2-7,TGTGCCAGCAGTACAACAGCATTCGGCTACGAGCAGTACTTC,CASSTTAFGYEQYF
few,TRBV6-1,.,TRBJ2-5,TGTGCCAGCAGTCATCCAACCCGGGGGGAGACCCAGTACTTC,CASSHPTRGETQYF
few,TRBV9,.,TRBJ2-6,TGTGCCAGCAGCGGCAGGGTAAGGGCCGGGGCCAACGTCCTGACTTTC,CASSGRVRAGANVLTF
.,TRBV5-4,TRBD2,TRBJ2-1,TGTGCCAGCAGCTCGAGGATAGCGGGAGGGTACAATGAGCAGTTCTTC,CASSSRIAGGYNEQFF
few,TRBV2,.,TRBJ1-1,TGTGCCAGCAGGGCAGGCGCCGAAATGAGAGCTTTCTTT,CASRAGAEMRAFF
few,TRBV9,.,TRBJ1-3,TGTGCCAGCAGCGTAGTGGGGGGGACGTCTGGAAACACCATATATTTT,CASSVVGGTSGNTIYF
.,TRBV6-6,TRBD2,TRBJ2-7,TGTGCCAGCAACGTTGCGCAAGCGGGAAAGTACGAGCAGTACTTC,CASNVAQAGKYEQYF
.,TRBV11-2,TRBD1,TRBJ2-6,TGTGCCAGCAGACATCCGGGACAGGGCCCCCCTGGGGCCAACGTCCTGACTTTC,CASRHPGQGPPGANVLTF
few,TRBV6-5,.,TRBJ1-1,TGTGCCAGCAGTTACGGAGGAAAGTTTGGAGCTTTCTTT,CASSYGGKFGAFF
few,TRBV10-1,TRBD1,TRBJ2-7,TGCGCCAGCAGTGATCTGGGACAGGGTCCCCACGAGCAGTACTTT,CASSDLGQGPHEQYF
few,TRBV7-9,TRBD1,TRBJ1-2,TGTGCCAGCAGCTTAGCCGGAGGGGGCGGAAGTGGCTACACCTTC,CASSLAGGGGSGYTF
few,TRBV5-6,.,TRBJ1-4,TGTGCCAGCAGCTTCCGTGTCCGGGAGGAAAAACTGTTTTTT,CASSFRVREEKLFF
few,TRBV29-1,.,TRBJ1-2,TGCAGCGTTGATTCGCCTGGCAGGCAGGCCCATAACTATGGCTACACCTTC,CSVDSPGRQAHNYGYTF
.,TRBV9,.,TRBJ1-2,TGTGCCAGCAGCGTAGAGGACAGCAACTATGGCTACACCTTC,CASSVEDSNYGYTF
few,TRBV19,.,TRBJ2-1,TGTGCCAGTAGTATAGATCTTGGAGGGAGTGAGCAGTTCTTC,CASSIDLGGSEQFF
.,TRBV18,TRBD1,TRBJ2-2,TGTGCCAGCTCACCGGAGACAGGGGGCAACACCGGGGAGCTGTTTTTT,CASSPETGGNTGELFF
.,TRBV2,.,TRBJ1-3,TGTGCCAGCAGCACCCGCAGGGAATCTTTCTCTGGAAACACCATATATTTT,CASSTRRESFSGNTIYF
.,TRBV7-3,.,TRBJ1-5,TGTGCCAGCAGCTTAGGGGGGATGGGTCAGCCCCAGCATTTT,CASSLGGMGQPQHF
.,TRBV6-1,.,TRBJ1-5,TGTGCCAGCATCCCTCCAGGGGAGAATCAGCCCCAGCATTTT,CASIPPGENQPQHF
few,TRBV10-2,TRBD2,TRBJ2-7,TGCGCCAGCAGTGTGACTAGCGGGAGTTACGAGCAGTACTTC,CASSVTSGSYEQYF
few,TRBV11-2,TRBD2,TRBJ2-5,TGTGCCAGCAGCTTAGTGGTGCTAGCGGGGGTTGGGGGGGAGACCCAGTACTTC,CASSLVVLAGVGGETQYF
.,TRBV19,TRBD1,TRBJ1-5,TGTGCCAGTACTATCAACAGGGGGCGAGGAAATCAGCCCCAGCATTTT,CASTINRGRGNQPQHF
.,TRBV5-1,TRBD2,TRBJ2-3,TGCGCCAGCAGCAGCGGGAGTGGGACAGATACGCAGTATTTT,CASSSGSGTDTQYF
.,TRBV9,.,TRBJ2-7,TGTGCCAGCAGCGTAGAGGGGGGGACCTACGAGCAGTACTTC,CASSVEGGTYEQYF
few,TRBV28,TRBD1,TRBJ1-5,TGTGCCAGCAGTTTATCTTCAGGGGGCCAGCCCCAGCATTTT,CASSLSSGGQPQHF
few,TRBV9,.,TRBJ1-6,TGTGCCAGCAGCGTAGCGGGGGATAATTCACCCCTCCACTTT,CASSVAGDNSPLHF
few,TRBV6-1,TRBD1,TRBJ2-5,TGTGCCAGCGGACGAGACAGGGAAGAGACCCAGTACTTC,CASGRDREETQYF
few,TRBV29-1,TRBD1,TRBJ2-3,TGCAGCGGGGGACAGGGGGGAGATACGCAGTATTTT,CSGGQGGDTQYF
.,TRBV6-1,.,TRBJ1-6,TGTGCCAGCAGACAGAATCTCAATTCACCCCTCCACTTT,CASRQNLNSPLHF
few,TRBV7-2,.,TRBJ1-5,TGTGCCAGCAGCTTAGACGGGGGGCACTACAATCAGCCCCAGCATTTT,CASSLDGGHYNQPQHF
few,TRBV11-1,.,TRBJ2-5,TGTGCCAGCAGCCCGCTGGGCGGGCGAGAGACCCAGTACTTC,CASSPLGGRETQYF
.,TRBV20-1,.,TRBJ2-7,TGCAGTGCTGAGGGGGTTGACGAGCAGTACTTC,CSAEGVDEQYF
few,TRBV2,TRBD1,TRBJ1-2,TGTGCCAGCAGGACAGGGGGCACCTATGGCTACACCTTC,CASRTGGTYGYTF
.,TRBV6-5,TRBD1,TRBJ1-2,TGTGCCAGCAGTTACTCACAGGGGGTCAACTATGGCTACACCTTC,CASSYSQGVNYGYTF
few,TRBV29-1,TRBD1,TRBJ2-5,TGCAGCGTCGTTGGGGGGACAGGGTGGGGAGAGACCCAGTACTTC,CSVVGGTGWGETQYF
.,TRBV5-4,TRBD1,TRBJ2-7,TGTGCCAGCAGCACGCCCGGGACAGGCGTCTACGAGCAGTACTTC,CASSTPGTGVYEQYF
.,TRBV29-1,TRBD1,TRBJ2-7,TGCAGCGTCAGAGGACAGGGCACCGGCTCCTACGAGCAGTACTTC,CSVRGQGTGSYEQYF
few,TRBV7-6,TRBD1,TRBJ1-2,TGTGCCAGCAGCCCGCCCGGGACAGGCTATGGCTACACCTTC,CASSPPGTGYGYTF
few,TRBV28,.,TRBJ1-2,TGTGCCAGCGGCCCCCGGGGCTATGGCTACACCTTC,CASGPRGYGYTF
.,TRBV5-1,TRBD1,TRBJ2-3,TGCGCCAGCAGTCAGGGGACAGCAACTAGCACAGATACGCAGTATTTT,CASSQGTATSTDTQYF
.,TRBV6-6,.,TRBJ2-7,TGTGCCAGCAGTTACCGGCTAGAAGCCTACGAGCAGTACTTC,CASSYRLEAYEQYF